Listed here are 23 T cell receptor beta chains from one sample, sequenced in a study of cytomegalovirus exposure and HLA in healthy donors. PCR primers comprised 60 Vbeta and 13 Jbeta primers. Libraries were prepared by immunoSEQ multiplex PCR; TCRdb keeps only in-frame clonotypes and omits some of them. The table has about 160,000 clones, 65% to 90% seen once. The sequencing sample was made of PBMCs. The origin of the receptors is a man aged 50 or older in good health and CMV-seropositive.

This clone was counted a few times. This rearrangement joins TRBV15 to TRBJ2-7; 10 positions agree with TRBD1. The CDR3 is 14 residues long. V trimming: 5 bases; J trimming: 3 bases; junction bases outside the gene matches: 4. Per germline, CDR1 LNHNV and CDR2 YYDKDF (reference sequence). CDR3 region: CATSGRDRGYEQYF. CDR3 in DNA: TGTGCCACCAGCGGCCGGGACAGGGGCTACGAGCAGTACTTC.

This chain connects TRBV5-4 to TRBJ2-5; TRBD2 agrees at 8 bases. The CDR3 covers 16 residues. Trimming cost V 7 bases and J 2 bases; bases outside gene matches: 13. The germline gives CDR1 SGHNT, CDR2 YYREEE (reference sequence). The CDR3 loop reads CASALYGGAIQETQYF. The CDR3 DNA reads TGTGCCAGCGCTCTTTACGGGGGGGCGATACAAGAGACCCAGTACTTC.

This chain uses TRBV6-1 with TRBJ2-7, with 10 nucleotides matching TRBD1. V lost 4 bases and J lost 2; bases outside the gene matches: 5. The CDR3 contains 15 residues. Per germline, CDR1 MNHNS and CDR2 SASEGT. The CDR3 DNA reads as TGTGCCAGCAGTGGGGATGACAGGGGGCCCTACGAGCAGTACTTC. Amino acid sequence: CASSGDDRGPYEQYF.

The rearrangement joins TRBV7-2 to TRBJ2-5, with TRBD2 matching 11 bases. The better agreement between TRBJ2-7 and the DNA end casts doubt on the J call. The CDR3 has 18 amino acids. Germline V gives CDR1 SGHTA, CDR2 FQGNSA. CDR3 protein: CASSLAGHSGRGTYEQYF. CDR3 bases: TGTGCCAGCAGCTTAGCCGGGCATAGCGGGAGGGGGACCTACGAGCAGTACTTC.

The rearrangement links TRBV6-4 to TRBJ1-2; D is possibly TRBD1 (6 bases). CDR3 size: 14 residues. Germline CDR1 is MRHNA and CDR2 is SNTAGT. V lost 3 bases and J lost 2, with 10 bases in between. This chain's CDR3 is CASSESGTNYGYTF. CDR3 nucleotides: TGTGCCAGCAGTGAGTCAGGGACAAACTATGGCTACACCTTC.

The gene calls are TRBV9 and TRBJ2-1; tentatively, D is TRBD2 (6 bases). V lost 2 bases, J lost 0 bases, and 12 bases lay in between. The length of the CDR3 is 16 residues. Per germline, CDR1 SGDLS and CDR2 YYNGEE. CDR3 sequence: CASSVDLTSSYNEQFF. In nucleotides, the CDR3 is TGTGCCAGCAGCGTCGACCTGACTAGCTCCTACAATGAGCAGTTCTTC.

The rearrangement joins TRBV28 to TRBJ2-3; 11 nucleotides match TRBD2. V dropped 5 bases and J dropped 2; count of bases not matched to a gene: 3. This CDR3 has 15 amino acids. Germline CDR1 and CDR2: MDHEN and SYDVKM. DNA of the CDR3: TGTGCCAGCAGTCTGACTAGCGGGAACACAGATACGCAGTATTTT. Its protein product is CASSLTSGNTDTQYF.

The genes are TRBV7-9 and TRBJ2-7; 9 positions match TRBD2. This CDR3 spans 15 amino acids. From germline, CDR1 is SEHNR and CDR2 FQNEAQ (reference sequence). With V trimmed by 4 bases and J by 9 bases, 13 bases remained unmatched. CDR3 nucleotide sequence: TGTGCCAGCAGCTATGGGGCTAGCGGGATGCGGGGGCAGTACTTC. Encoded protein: CASSYGASGMRGQYF.

The CDR3 is CASSQSEKPYEQYF. Here the CDR3 DNA reads TGTGCCAGCAGCCAATCCGAAAAACCCTACGAGCAGTACTTC. This chain uses TRBV7-9 with TRBJ2-5; D is unclear. The J call may be mistaken, given a closer DNA end match to TRBJ2-7. The CDR3 is 14 amino acids. In germline, CDR1 is SEHNR, CDR2 FQNEAQ (reference sequence).

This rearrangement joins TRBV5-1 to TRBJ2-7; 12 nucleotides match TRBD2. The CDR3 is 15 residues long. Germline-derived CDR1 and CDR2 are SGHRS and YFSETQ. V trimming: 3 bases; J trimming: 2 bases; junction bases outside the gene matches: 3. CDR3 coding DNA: TGCGCCAGCAGCTCGACTAGCGGGGGAACCTACGAGCAGTACTTC. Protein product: CASSSTSGGTYEQYF.

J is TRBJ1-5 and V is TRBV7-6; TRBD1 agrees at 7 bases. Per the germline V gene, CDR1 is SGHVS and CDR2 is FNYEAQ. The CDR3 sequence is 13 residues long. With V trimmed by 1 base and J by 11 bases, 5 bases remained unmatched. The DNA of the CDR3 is TGTGCCAGCAGCTTAGAGAGGGGGCAGGCCCAGCATTTT. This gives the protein CASSLERGQAQHF.

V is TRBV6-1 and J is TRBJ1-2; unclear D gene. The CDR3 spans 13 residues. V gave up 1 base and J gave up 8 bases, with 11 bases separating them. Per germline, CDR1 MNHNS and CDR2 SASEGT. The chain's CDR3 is CASSEVERKGYTF. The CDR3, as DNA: TGTGCCAGCAGTGAAGTGGAGAGGAAGGGCTACACCTTC.

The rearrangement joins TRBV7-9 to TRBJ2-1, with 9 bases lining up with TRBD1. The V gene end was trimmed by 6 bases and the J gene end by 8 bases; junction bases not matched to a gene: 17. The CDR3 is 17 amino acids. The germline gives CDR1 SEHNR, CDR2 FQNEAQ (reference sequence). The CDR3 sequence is CASSSTFLGTGYDEQFF. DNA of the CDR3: TGTGCCAGCAGTTCTACATTTCTTGGGACAGGGTATGATGAGCAGTTCTTC.

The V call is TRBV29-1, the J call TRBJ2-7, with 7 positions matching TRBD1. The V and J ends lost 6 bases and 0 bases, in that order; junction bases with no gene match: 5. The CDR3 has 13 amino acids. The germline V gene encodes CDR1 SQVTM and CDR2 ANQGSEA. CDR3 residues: CSVFDRASYEQYF. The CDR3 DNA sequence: TGCAGCGTCTTCGACAGGGCCTCCTACGAGCAGTACTTC.

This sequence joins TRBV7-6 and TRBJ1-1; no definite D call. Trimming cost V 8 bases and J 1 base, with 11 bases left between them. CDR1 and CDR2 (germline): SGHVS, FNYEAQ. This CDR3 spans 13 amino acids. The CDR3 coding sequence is TGTGCCAGCTGGGAGAGGTCGAACACTGAAGCTTTCTTT. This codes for CASWERSNTEAFF.

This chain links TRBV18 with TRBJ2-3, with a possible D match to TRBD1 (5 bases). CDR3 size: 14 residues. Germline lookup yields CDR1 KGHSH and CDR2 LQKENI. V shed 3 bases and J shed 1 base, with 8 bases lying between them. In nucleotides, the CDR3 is TGTGCCAGCTCACCGCAGGGTGGCACAGATACGCAGTATTTT. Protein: CASSPQGGTDTQYF. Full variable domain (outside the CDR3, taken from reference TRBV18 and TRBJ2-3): NAGVMQNPRHLVRRRGQEARLRCSPMKGHSHVYWYRQLPEEGLKFMVYLQKENIIDESGMPKERFSAEFPKEGPSILRIQQVVRGDSAAYFCASSPQGGTDTQYFGPGTRLTVL.

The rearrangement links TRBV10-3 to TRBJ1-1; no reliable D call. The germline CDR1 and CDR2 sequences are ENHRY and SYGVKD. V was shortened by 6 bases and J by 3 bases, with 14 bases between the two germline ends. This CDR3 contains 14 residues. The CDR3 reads CAIRDGVGDTEAFF. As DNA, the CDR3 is TGTGCCATCAGGGACGGGGTAGGCGACACTGAAGCTTTCTTT.

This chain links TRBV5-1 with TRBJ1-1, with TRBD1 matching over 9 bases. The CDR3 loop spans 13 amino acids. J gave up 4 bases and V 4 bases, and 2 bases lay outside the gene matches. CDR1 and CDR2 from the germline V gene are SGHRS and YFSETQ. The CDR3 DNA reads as TGCGCCAGCAGCCGGGACAGGGTCACTGAAGCTTTCTTT. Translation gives CASSRDRVTEAFF.

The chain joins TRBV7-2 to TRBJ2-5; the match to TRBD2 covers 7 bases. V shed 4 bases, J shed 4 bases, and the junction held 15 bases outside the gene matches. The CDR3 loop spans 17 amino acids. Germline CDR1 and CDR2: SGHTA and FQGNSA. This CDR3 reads CASSSSLPGLLGETQYF. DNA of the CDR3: TGTGCCAGCAGCTCCTCTTTACCGGGACTATTGGGAGAGACCCAGTACTTC. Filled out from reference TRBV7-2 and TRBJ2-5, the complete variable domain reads GAGVSQSPSNKVTEKGKDVELRCDPISGHTALYWYRQSLGQGLEFLIYFQGNSAPDKSGLPSDRFSAERTGGSVSTLTIQRTQQEDSAVYLCASSSSLPGLLGETQYFGPGTRLLVL.

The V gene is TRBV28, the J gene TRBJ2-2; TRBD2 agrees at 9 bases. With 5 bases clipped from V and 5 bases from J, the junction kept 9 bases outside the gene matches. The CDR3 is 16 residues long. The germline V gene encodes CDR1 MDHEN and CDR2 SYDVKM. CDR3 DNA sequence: TGTGCCAGCAGTCGAGGGGGTGGACTAGCGACCGGGGAGCTGTTTTTT. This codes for CASSRGGGLATGELFF.

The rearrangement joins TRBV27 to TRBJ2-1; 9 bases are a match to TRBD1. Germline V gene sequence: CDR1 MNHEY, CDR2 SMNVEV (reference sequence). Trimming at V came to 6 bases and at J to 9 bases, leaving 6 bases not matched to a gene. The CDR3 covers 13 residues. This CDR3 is CASSSGDRVEQFF. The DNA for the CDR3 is TGTGCCAGCAGCTCCGGGGACAGGGTTGAGCAGTTCTTC.

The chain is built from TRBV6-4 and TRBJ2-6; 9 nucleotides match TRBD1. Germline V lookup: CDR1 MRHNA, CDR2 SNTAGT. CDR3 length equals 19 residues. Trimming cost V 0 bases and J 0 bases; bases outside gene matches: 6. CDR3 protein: CASSDSGTGLLSGANVLTF. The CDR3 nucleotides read TGTGCCAGCAGTGACTCTGGGACAGGGCTACTCTCTGGGGCCAACGTCCTGACTTTC.

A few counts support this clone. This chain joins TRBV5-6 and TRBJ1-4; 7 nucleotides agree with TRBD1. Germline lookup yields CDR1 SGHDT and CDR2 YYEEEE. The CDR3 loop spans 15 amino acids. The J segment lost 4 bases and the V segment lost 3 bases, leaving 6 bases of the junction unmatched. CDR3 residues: CASSSRTGRNEKLFF. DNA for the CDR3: TGTGCCAGCAGCTCGAGGACAGGCCGTAATGAAAAACTGTTTTTT.